Listed here is a single TCR beta chain. Produced via immunoSEQ multiplex PCR; TCRdb's table is partial and in-frame only. The data show about 23,000 clones, 86% seen once. This specimen comes from a study of T cell changes during pregnancy in multiple sclerosis. There are 15 residues in the CDR3. Germline CDR1 and CDR2: LNHDA and SQIVND (reference sequence). Between the trimmed V and J ends, which lost 7 bases and 1 base, there was a span of 16 bases. The chain combines TRBV19 with TRBJ1-1; D might be TRBD1 (5 bases). The sample here was CD4+ T cells from peripheral blood mononuclear cells, taken in the first trimester of pregnancy. The TCR comes from a female donor in good health, enrolled as a control in a pregnancy study. CDR3 in DNA: TGTGCCAGTATTTCACCATACGGGGGGAACACTGAAGCTTTCTTT. Protein sequence: CASISPYGGNTEAFF. Drawing the rest from reference TRBV19 and TRBJ1-1, the complete variable domain is DGGITQSPKYLFRKEGQNVTLSCEQNLNHDAMYWYRQDPGQGLRLIYYSQIVNDFQKGDIAEGYSVSREKKESFPLTVTSAQKNPTAFYLCASISPYGGNTEAFFGQGTRLTVV.